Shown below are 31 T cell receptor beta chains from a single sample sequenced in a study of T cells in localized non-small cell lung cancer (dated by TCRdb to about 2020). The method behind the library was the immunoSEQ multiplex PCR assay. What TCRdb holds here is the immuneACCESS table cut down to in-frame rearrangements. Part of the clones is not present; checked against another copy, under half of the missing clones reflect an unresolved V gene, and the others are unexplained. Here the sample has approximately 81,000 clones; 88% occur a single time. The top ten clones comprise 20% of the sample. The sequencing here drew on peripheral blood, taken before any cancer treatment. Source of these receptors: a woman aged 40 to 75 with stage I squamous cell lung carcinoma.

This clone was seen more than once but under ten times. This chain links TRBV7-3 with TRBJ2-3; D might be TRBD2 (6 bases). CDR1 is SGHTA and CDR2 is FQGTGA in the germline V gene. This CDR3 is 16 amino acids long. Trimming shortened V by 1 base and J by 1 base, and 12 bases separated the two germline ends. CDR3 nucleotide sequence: TGTGCCAGCAGCTTAATGGCGGGCGGGGGCACAGATACGCAGTATTTT. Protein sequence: CASSLMAGGGTDTQYF.

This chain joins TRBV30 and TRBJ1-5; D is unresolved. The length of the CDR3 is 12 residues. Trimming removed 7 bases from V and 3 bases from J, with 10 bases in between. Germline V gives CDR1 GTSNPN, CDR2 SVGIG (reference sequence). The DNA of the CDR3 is TGTGCCTCGCAAGCCTACAATCAGCCCCAGCATTTT. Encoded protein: CASQAYNQPQHF.

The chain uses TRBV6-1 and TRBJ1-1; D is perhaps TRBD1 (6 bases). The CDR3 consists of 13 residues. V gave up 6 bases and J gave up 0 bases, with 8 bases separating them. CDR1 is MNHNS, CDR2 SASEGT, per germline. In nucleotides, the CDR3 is TGTGCCAGCAGCGGACAGATGAACACTGAAGCTTTCTTT. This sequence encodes CASSGQMNTEAFF.

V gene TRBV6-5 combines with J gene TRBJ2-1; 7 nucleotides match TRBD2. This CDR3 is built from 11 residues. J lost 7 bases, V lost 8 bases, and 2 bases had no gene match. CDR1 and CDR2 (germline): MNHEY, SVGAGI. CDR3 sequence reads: CASWGGNEQFF. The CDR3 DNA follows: TGTGCCAGCTGGGGAGGGAATGAGCAGTTCTTC.

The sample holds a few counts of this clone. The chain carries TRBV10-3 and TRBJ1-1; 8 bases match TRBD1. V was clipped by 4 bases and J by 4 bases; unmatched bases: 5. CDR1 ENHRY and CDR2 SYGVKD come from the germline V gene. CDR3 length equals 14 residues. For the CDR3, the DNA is TGTGCCATCAGTGTTGGACAGGGTTTCACTGAAGCTTTCTTT. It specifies CAISVGQGFTEAFF.

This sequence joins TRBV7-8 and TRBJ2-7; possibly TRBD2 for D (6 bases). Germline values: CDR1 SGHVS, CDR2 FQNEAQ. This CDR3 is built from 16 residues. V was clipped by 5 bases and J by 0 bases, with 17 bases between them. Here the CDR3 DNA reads TGTGCCAGCAGCCTTCGATTTGCGGGGACCTCCTACGAGCAGTACTTC. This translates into CASSLRFAGTSYEQYF.

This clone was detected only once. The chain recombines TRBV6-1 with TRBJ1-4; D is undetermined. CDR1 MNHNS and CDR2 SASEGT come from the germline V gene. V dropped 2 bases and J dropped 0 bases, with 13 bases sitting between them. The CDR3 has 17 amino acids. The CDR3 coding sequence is TGTGCCAGCAGTGAACCCTTCGACGGTGCAACTAATGAAAAACTGTTTTTT. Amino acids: CASSEPFDGATNEKLFF.

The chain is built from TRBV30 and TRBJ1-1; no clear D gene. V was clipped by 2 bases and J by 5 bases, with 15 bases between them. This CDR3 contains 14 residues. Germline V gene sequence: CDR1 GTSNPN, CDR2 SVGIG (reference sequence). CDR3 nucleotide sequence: TGTGCCTGGAGTTCCACCTTGCTGGGGACTGAAGCTTTCTTT. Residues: CAWSSTLLGTEAFF.

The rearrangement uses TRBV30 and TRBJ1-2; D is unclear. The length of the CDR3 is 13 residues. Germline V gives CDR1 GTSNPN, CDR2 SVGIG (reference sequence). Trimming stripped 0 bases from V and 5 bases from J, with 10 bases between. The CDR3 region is CAWSVGWTYGYTF. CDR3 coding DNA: TGTGCCTGGAGTGTAGGGTGGACGTATGGCTACACCTTC. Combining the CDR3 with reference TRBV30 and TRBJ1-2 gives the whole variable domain SQTIHQWPATLVQPVGSPLSLECTVEGTSNPNLYWYRQAAGRGLQLLFYSVGIGQISSEVPQNLSASRPQDRQFILSSKKLLLSDSGFYLCAWSVGWTYGYTFGSGTRLTVV.

CDR3 region: CASSLGHLEETQYF. The CDR3 DNA reads as TGTGCCAGCAGCTTGGGGCACCTCGAAGAGACCCAGTACTTC. The chain is built from TRBV5-4 and TRBJ2-5; no clear D. The V end was cut by 0 bases, the J end by 3 bases, with 9 bases between. The CDR3 is 14 residues long. CDR1 is SGHNT and CDR2 is YYREEE in the germline V gene (reference sequence). Full variable domain (outside the CDR3, taken from reference TRBV5-4 and TRBJ2-5): ETGVTQSPTHLIKTRGQQVTLRCSSQSGHNTVSWYQQALGQGPQFIFQYYREEENGRGNFPPRFSGLQFPNYSSELNVNALELDDSALYLCASSLGHLEETQYFGPGTRLLVL.

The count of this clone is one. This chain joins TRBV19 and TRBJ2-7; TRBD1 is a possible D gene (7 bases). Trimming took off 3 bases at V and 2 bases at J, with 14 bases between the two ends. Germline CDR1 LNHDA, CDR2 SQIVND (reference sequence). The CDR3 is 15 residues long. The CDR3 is CASSMSAGGTYEQYF. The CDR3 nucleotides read TGTGCCAGTAGTATGTCGGCAGGGGGGACCTACGAGCAGTACTTC.

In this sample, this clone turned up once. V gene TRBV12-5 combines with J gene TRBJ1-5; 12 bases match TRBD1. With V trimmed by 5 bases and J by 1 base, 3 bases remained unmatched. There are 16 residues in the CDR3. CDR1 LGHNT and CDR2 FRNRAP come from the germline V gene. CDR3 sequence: CASGKGQGASNQPQHF. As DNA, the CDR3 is TGTGCTAGTGGTAAGGGACAGGGGGCGAGCAATCAGCCCCAGCATTTT.

Here the CDR3 reads CASSEAGTGGAGEAFF. Here the CDR3 DNA reads TGTGCCAGCAGTGAAGCCGGGACAGGGGGCGCGGGTGAAGCTTTCTTT. The J gene is TRBJ1-1, the V gene TRBV6-1; TRBD1 matches 12 bases. Germline V gene lookup returns CDR1 MNHNS and CDR2 SASEGT. This CDR3 is 16 amino acids long. Losses at the gene ends were 0 bases for V and 7 bases for J; bases not matched to a gene: 6.

CDR3 bases: TGTGCCAGCAGCAACGGGGGCGGGGCTAAGCAGTTCTTC. This codes for CASSNGGGAKQFF. This chain links TRBV7-3 with TRBJ2-1, with D tentatively TRBD1 or TRBD2 (6 bases each). In germline, CDR1 is SGHTA, CDR2 FQGTGA. V was cut by 5 bases and J by 11 bases, with 16 bases left in between. CDR3 length: 13 residues. Full variable domain (outside the CDR3, taken from reference TRBV7-3 and TRBJ2-1): GAGVSQTPSNKVTEKGKYVELRCDPISGHTALYWYRQSLGQGPEFLIYFQGTGAADDSGLPNDRFFAVRPEGSVSTLKIQRTERGDSAVYLCASSNGGGAKQFFGPGTRLTVL.

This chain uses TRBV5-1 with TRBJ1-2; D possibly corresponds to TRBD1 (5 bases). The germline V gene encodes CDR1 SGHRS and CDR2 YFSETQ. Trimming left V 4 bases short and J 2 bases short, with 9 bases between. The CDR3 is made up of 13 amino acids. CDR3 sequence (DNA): TGCGCCAGCAGCGGGGACTTAAACTATGGCTACACCTTC. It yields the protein CASSGDLNYGYTF. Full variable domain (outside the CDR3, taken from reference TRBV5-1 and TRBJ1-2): KAGVTQTPRYLIKTRGQQVTLSCSPISGHRSVSWYQQTPGQGLQFLFEYFSETQRNKGNFPGRFSGRQFSNSRSEMNVSTLELGDSALYLCASSGDLNYGYTFGSGTRLTVV.

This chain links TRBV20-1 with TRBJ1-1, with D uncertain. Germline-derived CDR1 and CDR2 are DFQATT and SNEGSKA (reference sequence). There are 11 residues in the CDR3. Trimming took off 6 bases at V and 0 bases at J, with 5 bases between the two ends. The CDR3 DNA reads TGCAGTGCCCCTATGAACACTGAAGCTTTCTTT. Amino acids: CSAPMNTEAFF.

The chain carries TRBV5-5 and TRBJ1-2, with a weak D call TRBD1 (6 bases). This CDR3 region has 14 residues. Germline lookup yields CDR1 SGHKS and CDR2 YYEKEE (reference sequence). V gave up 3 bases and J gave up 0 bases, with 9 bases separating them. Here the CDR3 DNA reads TGTGCCAGCAGCTGGGGGACATCTAACTATGGCTACACCTTC. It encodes CASSWGTSNYGYTF.

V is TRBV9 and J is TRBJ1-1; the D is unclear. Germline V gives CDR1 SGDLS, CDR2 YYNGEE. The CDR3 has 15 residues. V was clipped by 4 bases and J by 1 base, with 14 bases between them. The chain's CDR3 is CASSSRRERNTEAFF. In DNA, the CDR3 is TGTGCCAGCAGCAGTAGGAGGGAGAGGAACACTGAAGCTTTCTTT.

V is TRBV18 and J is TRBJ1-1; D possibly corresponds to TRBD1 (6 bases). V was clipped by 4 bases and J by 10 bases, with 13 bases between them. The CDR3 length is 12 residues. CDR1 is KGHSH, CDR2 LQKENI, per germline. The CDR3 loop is CASSQPQGGAFF. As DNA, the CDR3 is TGTGCCAGCTCACAACCACAGGGAGGAGCTTTCTTT.

The CDR3 DNA follows: TGTGCCAGCTCTCGGACAGAGGGCACCTACGAGCAGTACTTC. Translation: CASSRTEGTYEQYF. The gene calls are TRBV18 and TRBJ2-7, with D possibly being TRBD1 (6 bases). Trimming left V 6 bases short and J 2 bases short, with 14 bases between. Germline V gives CDR1 KGHSH, CDR2 LQKENI. The CDR3 has 14 residues. Filled out from reference TRBV18 and TRBJ2-7, the complete variable domain reads NAGVMQNPRHLVRRRGQEARLRCSPMKGHSHVYWYRQLPEEGLKFMVYLQKENIIDESGMPKERFSAEFPKEGPSILRIQQVVRGDSAAYFCASSRTEGTYEQYFGPGTRLTVT.

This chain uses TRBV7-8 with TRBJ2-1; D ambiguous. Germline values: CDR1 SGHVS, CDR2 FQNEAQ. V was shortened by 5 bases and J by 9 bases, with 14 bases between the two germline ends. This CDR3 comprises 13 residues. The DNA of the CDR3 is TGTGCCAGCAGCCCGAACCCCGTGGGTGAGCAGTTCTTC. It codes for CASSPNPVGEQFF.

The CDR3 here is CASSAHRGSYGYTF. The DNA for the CDR3 is TGTGCCAGCAGCGCGCACAGGGGAAGCTATGGCTACACCTTC. This chain links TRBV14 with TRBJ1-2; TRBD1 matches at 7 bases. The V gene end was trimmed by 5 bases and the J gene end by 4 bases; junction bases not matched to a gene: 7. This CDR3 is 14 amino acids long. The V gene's germline CDR1 is SGHDN and CDR2 FVKESK.

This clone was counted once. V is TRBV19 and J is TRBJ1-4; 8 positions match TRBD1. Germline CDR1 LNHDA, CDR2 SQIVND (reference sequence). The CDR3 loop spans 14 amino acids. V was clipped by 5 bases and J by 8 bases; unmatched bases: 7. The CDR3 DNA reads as TGTGCCAGTAGTCCAGGACAGGGAACGGAAAAACTGTTTTTT. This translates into CASSPGQGTEKLFF.

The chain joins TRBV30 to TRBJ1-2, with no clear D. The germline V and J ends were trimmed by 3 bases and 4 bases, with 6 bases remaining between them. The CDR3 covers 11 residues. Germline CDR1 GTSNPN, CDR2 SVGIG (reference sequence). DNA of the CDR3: TGTGCCTGGAGGGAAACCTATGGCTACACCTTC. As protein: CAWRETYGYTF.

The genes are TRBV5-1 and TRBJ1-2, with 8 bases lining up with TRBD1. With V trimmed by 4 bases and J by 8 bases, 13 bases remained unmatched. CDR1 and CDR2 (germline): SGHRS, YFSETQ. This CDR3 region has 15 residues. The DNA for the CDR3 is TGCGCCAGCAGCCCGTCGCCGACAGGGGTAGACGGCTACACCTTC. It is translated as CASSPSPTGVDGYTF.

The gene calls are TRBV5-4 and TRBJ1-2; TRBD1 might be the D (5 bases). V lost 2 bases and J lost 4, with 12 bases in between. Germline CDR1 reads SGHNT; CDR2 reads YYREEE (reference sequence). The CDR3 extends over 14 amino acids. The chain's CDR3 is CASSFDRDLYGYTF. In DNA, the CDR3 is TGTGCCAGCAGCTTTGACAGAGACCTCTATGGCTACACCTTC.

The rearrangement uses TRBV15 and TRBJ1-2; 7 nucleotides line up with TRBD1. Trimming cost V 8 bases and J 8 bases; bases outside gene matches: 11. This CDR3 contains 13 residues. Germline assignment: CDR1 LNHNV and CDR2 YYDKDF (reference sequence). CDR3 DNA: TGTGCCACCCGACATGAAGGGGGCCAGGGCTACACCTTC. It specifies CATRHEGGQGYTF.

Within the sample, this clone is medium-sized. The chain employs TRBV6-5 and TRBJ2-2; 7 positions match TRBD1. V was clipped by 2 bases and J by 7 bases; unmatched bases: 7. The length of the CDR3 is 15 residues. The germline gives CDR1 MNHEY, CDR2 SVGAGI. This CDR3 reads CASSYGTVAVGELFF. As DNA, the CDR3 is TGTGCCAGCAGTTACGGGACAGTCGCTGTCGGGGAGCTGTTTTTT.

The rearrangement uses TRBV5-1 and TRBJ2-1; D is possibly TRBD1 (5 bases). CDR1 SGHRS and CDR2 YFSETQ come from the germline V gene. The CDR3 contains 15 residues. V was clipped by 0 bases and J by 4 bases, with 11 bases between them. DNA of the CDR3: TGCGCCAGCAGCTTGGAAACAGGAACTTACAATGAGCAGTTCTTC. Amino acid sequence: CASSLETGTYNEQFF.

The DNA for the CDR3 is TGTGCCAGCAGCCAGAGACAGGGGAGGATTAACACTGAAGCTTTCTTT. This translates into CASSQRQGRINTEAFF. V and J are TRBV4-2 and TRBJ1-1; 8 positions agree with TRBD1. The CDR3 spans 16 residues. Per germline, CDR1 LGHNA and CDR2 YNFKEQ. The V and J ends lost 3 bases and 2 bases, in that order; junction bases with no gene match: 8.

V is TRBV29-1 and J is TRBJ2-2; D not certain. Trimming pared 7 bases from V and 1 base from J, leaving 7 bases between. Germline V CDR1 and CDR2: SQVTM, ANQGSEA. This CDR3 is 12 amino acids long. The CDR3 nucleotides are TGCAGCGCTCAAAAGAACACCGGGGAGCTGTTTTTT. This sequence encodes CSAQKNTGELFF.